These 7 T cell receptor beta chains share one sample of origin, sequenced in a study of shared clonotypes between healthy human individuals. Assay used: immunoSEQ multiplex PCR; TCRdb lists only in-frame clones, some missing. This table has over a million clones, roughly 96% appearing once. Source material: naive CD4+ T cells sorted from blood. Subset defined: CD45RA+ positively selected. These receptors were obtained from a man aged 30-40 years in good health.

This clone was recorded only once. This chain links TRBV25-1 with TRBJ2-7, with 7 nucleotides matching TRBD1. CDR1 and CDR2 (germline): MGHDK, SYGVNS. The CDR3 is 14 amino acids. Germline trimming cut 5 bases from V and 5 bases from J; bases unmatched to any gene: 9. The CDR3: CASSTHGQVHEQYF. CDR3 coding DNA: TGTGCCAGCAGTACTCACGGACAGGTTCACGAGCAGTACTTC.

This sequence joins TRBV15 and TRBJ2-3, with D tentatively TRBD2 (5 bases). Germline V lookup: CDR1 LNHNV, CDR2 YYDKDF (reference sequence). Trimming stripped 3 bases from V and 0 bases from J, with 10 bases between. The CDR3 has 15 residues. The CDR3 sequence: CATSSTSYSTDTQYF. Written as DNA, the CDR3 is TGTGCCACCAGCAGTACTAGTTATAGCACAGATACGCAGTATTTT.

The chain's CDR3 is CASSLRGSTDTQYF. CDR3 in DNA: TGTGCCAGCAGTCTCAGGGGGAGCACAGATACGCAGTATTTT. The chain joins TRBV2 to TRBJ2-3, with 7 bases matching TRBD1. Unmatched junction bases numbered 2, after V lost 5 bases and J lost 0 bases. The germline CDR1 and CDR2 sequences are SNHLY and FYNNEI. CDR3 size: 14 residues. Full variable domain (rest looked up from reference TRBV2 and TRBJ2-3): EPEVTQTPSHQVTQMGQEVILRCVPISNHLYFYWYRQILGQKVEFLVSFYNNEISEKSEIFDDQFSVERPDGSNFTLKIRSTKLEDSAMYFCASSLRGSTDTQYFGPGTRLTVL.

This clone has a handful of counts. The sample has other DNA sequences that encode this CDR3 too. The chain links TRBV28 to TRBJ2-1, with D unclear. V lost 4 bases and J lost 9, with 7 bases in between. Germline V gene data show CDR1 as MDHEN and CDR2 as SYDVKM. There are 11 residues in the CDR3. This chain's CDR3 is CASSSRPEQFF. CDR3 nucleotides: TGTGCCAGCAGTTCACGACCTGAGCAGTTCTTC.

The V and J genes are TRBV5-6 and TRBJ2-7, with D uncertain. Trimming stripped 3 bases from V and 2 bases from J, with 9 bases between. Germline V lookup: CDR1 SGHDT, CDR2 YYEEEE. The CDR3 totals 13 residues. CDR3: CASSYTSAYEQYF. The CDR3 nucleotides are TGTGCCAGCAGCTACACATCTGCCTACGAGCAGTACTTC. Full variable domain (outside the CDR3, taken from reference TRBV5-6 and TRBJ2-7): DAGVTQSPTHLIKTRGQQVTLRCSPKSGHDTVSWYQQALGQGPQFIFQYYEEEERQRGNFPDRFSGHQFPNYSSELNVNALLLGDSALYLCASSYTSAYEQYFGPGTRLTVT.

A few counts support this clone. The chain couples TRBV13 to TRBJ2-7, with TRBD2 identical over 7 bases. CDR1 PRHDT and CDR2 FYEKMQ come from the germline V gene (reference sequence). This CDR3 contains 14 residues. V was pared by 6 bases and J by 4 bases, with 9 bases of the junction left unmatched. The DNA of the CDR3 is TGTGCCAGCAGTCTTGGACTAGACGGGTACGAGCAGTACTTC. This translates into CASSLGLDGYEQYF.

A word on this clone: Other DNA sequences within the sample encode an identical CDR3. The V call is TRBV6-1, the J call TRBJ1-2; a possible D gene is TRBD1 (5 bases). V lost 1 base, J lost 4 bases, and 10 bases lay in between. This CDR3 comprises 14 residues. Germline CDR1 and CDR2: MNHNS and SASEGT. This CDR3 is CASSEGGGAYGYTF. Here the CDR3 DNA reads TGTGCCAGCAGTGAAGGGGGGGGAGCCTATGGCTACACCTTC.